Shown below are 17 T cell receptor beta chains from a single sample sequenced in a study of blood T cell repertoires in COVID-19. The method was immunoSEQ multiplex PCR; TCRdb's version includes in-frame clones alone and lacks a portion of them. Altogether roughly 340,000 clones are present, more than 70% being singletons, with the ten largest covering 6% to 8%. The sample taken for sequencing was peripheral blood. These receptor sequences come from a woman in her 70s with COVID-19, enrolled during active disease.

The chain is built from TRBV7-2 and TRBJ1-5; D not resolved. Germline V gives CDR1 SGHTA, CDR2 FQGNSA. Trimming stripped 2 bases from V and 7 bases from J, with 9 bases between. The CDR3 is made up of 13 amino acids. The CDR3 region is CASSLRQEQPQHF. The CDR3 coding sequence is TGTGCCAGCAGCTTACGGCAGGAACAGCCCCAGCATTTT.

This chain connects TRBV19 to TRBJ2-3; no clear D gene. Per the germline V gene, CDR1 is LNHDA and CDR2 is SQIVND (reference sequence). Trimming cost V 3 bases and J 0 bases, with 7 bases left between them. This CDR3 comprises 14 residues. The CDR3 protein is CASSMSVSTDTQYF. CDR3 sequence (DNA): TGTGCCAGTAGTATGTCAGTGAGCACAGATACGCAGTATTTT.

This chain connects TRBV9 to TRBJ2-5; 13 bases are a match to TRBD2. The trim removed 3 bases at V and 4 bases at J, leaving 9 bases unmatched. Germline V gene lookup returns CDR1 SGDLS and CDR2 YYNGEE. CDR3 size: 17 residues. The CDR3 loop is CASSGLAGGPAPETQYF. CDR3 DNA sequence: TGTGCCAGCAGCGGACTAGCGGGGGGTCCAGCCCCAGAGACCCAGTACTTC.

V gene TRBV27 combines with J gene TRBJ1-2; the D gene is possibly TRBD1 (5 bases). The CDR3 runs 15 residues. Germline V gene sequence: CDR1 MNHEY, CDR2 SMNVEV (reference sequence). Trimming took 5 bases from V and 8 from J, leaving 21 bases between them. CDR3 nucleotide sequence: TGTGCCAGCAGTCCCGGAGGAGGGGCTTGGTACGGCTACACCTTC. It is translated as CASSPGGGAWYGYTF.

A remark on this clone: Relative to the germline gene, one junction end is altered; a read error may explain this. This chain uses TRBV29-1 with TRBJ2-1; D remains ambiguous. Germline assignment: CDR1 SQVTM and CDR2 ANQGSEA. This CDR3 spans 15 amino acids. The CDR3 sequence: CSVSETIASYHEQFF. In DNA, the CDR3 is TGCAGCGTGTCCGAGACGATAGCTTCCTACCATGAGCAGTTCTTC.

The chain employs TRBV10-2 and TRBJ1-1, with a tentative D call TRBD1 (6 bases). Trimming took off 6 bases at V and 8 bases at J, with 19 bases between the two ends. The CDR3 is made up of 14 amino acids. Germline values: CDR1 WSHSY, CDR2 SAAADI. The CDR3 DNA is TGCGCCAGCAGATCGACTGAACAGGGCCGGGAAGCTTTCTTT. Translation gives CASRSTEQGREAFF.

J is TRBJ2-1 and V is TRBV6-2 or TRBV6-3; D is perhaps TRBD2 (5 bases). Germline CDR1 and CDR2: MNHEY and SVGEGT. Trimming took 2 bases from V and 0 from J, leaving 11 bases between them. This CDR3 contains 16 residues. This CDR3 is CASSYGGEGSYNEQFF. CDR3 DNA: TGTGCCAGCAGTTACGGAGGTGAAGGCTCCTACAATGAGCAGTTCTTC.

This rearrangement joins TRBV18 to TRBJ1-3; 12 positions agree with TRBD1. Unmatched junction bases numbered 5, after V lost 2 bases and J lost 3 bases. The CDR3 is 17 residues long. Looked up from germline, CDR1 is KGHSH and CDR2 is LQKENI. The CDR3 protein is CASSPKGQGAFGNTIYF. In nucleotides, the CDR3 is TGTGCCAGCTCACCAAAGGGACAGGGGGCGTTTGGAAACACCATATATTTT.

This CDR3 is CARSLMDTNTGELFF. CDR3 nucleotide sequence: TGTGCCAGAAGCTTAATGGACACCAACACCGGGGAGCTGTTTTTT. J is TRBJ2-2 and V is TRBV5-3, with D perhaps TRBD1 (5 bases). TRBV5-3 is placed among ORFs of uncertain function. There are 15 residues in the CDR3. Deletions cut 2 bases from V and 2 bases from J, with 10 bases between.

V usage is TRBV5-4 and J usage is TRBJ1-1; D unclear. The CDR3 totals 12 residues. The germline V gene encodes CDR1 SGHNT and CDR2 YYREEE (reference sequence). V was trimmed by 5 bases and J by 5 bases, leaving 10 bases between them. CDR3 residues: CASSLKETEAFF. CDR3 bases: TGTGCCAGCAGTCTGAAAGAGACTGAAGCTTTCTTT.

V gene TRBV6-5 combines with J gene TRBJ2-3, with 10 bases matching TRBD2. J gave up 7 bases and V 6 bases, and 10 bases lay outside the gene matches. Germline V CDR1 and CDR2: MNHEY, SVGAGI. The CDR3 covers 15 residues. This CDR3 reads CASSSGASGGNTQYF. CDR3 in DNA: TGTGCCAGCAGCTCCGGGGCTAGCGGGGGTAATACGCAGTATTTT.

The chain carries TRBV19 and TRBJ2-3; tentatively, D is TRBD2 (5 bases). The CDR3 is 14 residues long. Trimming removed 5 bases from V and 2 bases from J, with 11 bases in between. Germline CDR1 is LNHDA and CDR2 is SQIVND (reference sequence). Written as DNA, the CDR3 is TGTGCCAGTAGTCTTGGGAGTATCACAGATACGCAGTATTTT. Its translation: CASSLGSITDTQYF.

This sequence joins TRBV7-7 and TRBJ1-1, with D unclear. V lost 8 bases and J 4 bases, leaving 14 bases between the germline ends. This CDR3 has 13 amino acids. Germline assignment: CDR1 SSHAT and CDR2 FNYEAQ (reference sequence). The DNA of the CDR3 is TGTGCCAGCGGAGGAGAGGCAGTCACTGAAGCTTTCTTT. It yields the protein CASGGEAVTEAFF. Full variable domain (rest looked up from reference TRBV7-7 and TRBJ1-1): GAGVSQSPRYKVTKRGQDVTLRCDPISSHATLYWYQQALGQGPEFLTYFNYEAQPDKSGLPSDRFSAERPEGSISTLTIQRTEQRDSAMYRCASGGEAVTEAFFGQGTRLTVV.

V gene TRBV19 combines with J gene TRBJ1-2, with D hard to call. The CDR3 runs to 14 residues. Looked up from germline, CDR1 is LNHDA and CDR2 is SQIVND (reference sequence). The germline V and J ends were trimmed by 4 bases and 8 bases, with 17 bases remaining between them. CDR3 nucleotide sequence: TGTGCCAGTAGTACAGGCCCTGGGGAGGGCGGCTACACCTTC. Translating it yields CASSTGPGEGGYTF.

The V and J genes are TRBV30 and TRBJ1-2; D possibly corresponds to TRBD1 (6 bases). Germline CDR1 reads GTSNPN; CDR2 reads SVGIG (reference sequence). Trimming took off 5 bases at V and 2 bases at J, with 15 bases between the two ends. CDR3 size: 14 residues. The CDR3 coding sequence is TGTGCCTGGGCCCCATTCGACAGGAACTATGGCTACACCTTC. Protein product: CAWAPFDRNYGYTF.

In nucleotides, the CDR3 is TGCAGCGTTGAAGGGAGACAGGACTTGAACACTGAAGCTTTCTTT. Amino acid sequence: CSVEGRQDLNTEAFF. The chain combines TRBV29-1 with TRBJ1-1; D may be TRBD1 (6 bases). V was trimmed by 1 base and J by 0 bases, leaving 12 bases between them. The CDR3 totals 15 residues. Germline V CDR1 and CDR2: SQVTM, ANQGSEA.

The genes are TRBV30 and TRBJ2-5, with 8 bases lining up with TRBD1. Germline CDR1 is GTSNPN and CDR2 is SVGIG (reference sequence). V lost 2 bases to trimming and J lost 8 bases; unmatched junction nucleotides: 16. The length of the CDR3 is 16 residues. The CDR3 loop is CAWSLWTGRTPDTQYF. CDR3 DNA: TGTGCCTGGAGTCTCTGGACAGGGAGGACCCCCGACACCCAGTACTTC.